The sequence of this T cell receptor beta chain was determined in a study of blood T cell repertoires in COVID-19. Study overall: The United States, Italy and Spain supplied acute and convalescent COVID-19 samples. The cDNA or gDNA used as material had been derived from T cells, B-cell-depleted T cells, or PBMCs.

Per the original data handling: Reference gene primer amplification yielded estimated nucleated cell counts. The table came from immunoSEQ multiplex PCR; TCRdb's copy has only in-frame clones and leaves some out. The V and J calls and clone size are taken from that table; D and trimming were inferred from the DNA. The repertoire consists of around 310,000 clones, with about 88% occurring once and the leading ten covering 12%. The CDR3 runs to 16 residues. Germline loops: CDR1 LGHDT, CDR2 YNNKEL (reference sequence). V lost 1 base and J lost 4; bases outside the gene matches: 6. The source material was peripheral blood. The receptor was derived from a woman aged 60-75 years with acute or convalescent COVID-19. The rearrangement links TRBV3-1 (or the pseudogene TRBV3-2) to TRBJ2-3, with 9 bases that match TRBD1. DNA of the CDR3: TGTGCCAGCAGCCAAGTCCGGGACAGGGCCGCAGATACGCAGTATTTT. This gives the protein CASSQVRDRAADTQYF.